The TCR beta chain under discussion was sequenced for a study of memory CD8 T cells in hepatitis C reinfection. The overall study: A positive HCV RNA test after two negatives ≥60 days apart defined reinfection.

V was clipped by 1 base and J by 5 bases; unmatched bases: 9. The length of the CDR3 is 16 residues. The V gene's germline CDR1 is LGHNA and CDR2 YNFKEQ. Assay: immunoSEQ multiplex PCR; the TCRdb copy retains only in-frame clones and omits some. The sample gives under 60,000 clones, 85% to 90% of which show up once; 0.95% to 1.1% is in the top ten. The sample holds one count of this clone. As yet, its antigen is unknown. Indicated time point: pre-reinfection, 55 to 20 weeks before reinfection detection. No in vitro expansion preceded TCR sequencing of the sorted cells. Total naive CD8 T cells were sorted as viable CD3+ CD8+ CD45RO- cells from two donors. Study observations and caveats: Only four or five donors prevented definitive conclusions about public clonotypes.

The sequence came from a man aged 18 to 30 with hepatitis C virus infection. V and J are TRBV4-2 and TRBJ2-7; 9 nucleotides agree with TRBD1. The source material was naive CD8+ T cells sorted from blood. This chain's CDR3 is CASSQVGQGTGDEQYF. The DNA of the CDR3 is TGTGCCAGCAGCCAAGTAGGACAGGGGACCGGAGACGAGCAGTACTTC.